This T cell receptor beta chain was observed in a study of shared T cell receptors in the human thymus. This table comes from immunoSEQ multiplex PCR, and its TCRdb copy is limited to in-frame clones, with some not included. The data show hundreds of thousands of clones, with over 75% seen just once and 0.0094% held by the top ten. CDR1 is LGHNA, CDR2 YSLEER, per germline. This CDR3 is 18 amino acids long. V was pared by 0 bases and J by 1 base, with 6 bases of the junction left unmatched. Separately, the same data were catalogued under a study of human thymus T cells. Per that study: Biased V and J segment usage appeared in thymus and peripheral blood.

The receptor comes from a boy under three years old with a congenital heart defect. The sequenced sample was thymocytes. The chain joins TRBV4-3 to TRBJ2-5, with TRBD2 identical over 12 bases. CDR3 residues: CASSQELAGGPAQETQYF. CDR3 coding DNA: TGCGCCAGCAGCCAAGAACTAGCGGGGGGCCCCGCCCAAGAGACCCAGTACTTC.